Below, 7 T cell receptor beta chains from the same sample are listed, as sequenced in a study of blood T cell repertoires in COVID-19. TCRdb keeps only in-frame clones here, not all; method: immunoSEQ multiplex PCR. Of 110,000 to 150,000 clones listed, around 82% are singletons. Sequencing used peripheral blood. The receptors were gathered from a man aged 60-69 years with acute or convalescent COVID-19.

This clone was found once. V gene TRBV3-1 (or the pseudogene TRBV3-2) combines with J gene TRBJ1-2; D is undetermined. The CDR3 has 13 amino acids. The V gene lost 2 bases and the J gene lost 1 base, with 5 bases spanning the gap. Germline CDR1 is LGHDT and CDR2 is YNNKEL (reference sequence). CDR3 coding DNA: TGTGCCAGCAGCCAATCCCTTAACTATGGCTACACCTTC. It codes for CASSQSLNYGYTF.

The chain joins TRBV7-8 to TRBJ2-1; 7 bases are a match to TRBD2. Trimming removed 2 bases from V and 2 bases from J; junction bases left unmatched: 9. The CDR3 totals 17 residues. Per the germline V gene, CDR1 is SGHVS and CDR2 is FQNEAQ. CDR3 nucleotide sequence: TGTGCCAGCAGCTTATCTGTTCGAGGGACTACCTACAATGAGCAGTTCTTC. It translates to CASSLSVRGTTYNEQFF.

The chain combines TRBV28 with TRBJ1-6; no definite D call. V dropped 6 bases and J dropped 7 bases, with 7 bases sitting between them. In germline, CDR1 is MDHEN, CDR2 SYDVKM. The CDR3 extends over 12 amino acids. The CDR3 sequence is CASSEVNSPLHF. DNA for the CDR3: TGTGCCAGCAGCGAGGTCAATTCACCCCTCCACTTT.

The rearrangement uses TRBV10-3 and TRBJ2-7, with 9 nucleotides matching TRBD2. CDR3 length: 13 residues. V lost 6 bases to trimming and J lost 5 bases; unmatched junction nucleotides: 5. Germline V gives CDR1 ENHRY, CDR2 SYGVKD. In nucleotides, the CDR3 is TGTGCCATCAGGGCTAGCGGGACACACGAGCAGTACTTC. Amino acid sequence: CAIRASGTHEQYF.

V gene TRBV2 combines with J gene TRBJ1-1; no reliable D call. Per the germline V gene, CDR1 is SNHLY and CDR2 is FYNNEI. V was pared by 4 bases and J by 10 bases, with 10 bases between. The CDR3 extends over 11 amino acids. The CDR3 sequence: CASSVGPGAFF. In nucleotides, the CDR3 is TGTGCCAGCAGTGTCGGTCCTGGAGCTTTCTTT.

V and J are TRBV30 and TRBJ1-2; possibly TRBD1 for D (5 bases). With 5 bases removed from V and 0 bases from J, the gap between germline ends came to 22 bases. This CDR3 is 17 amino acids long. From germline, CDR1 is GTSNPN and CDR2 SVGIG (reference sequence). CDR3 region: CAWRNLLLTGANYGYTF. The CDR3 DNA reads TGTGCCTGGCGCAACCTCCTTCTTACGGGGGCTAACTATGGCTACACCTTC.

V and J are TRBV11-2 and TRBJ2-7, with 10 bases matching TRBD2. With 3 bases clipped from V and 3 bases from J, the junction kept 2 bases outside the gene matches. CDR1 and CDR2 from the germline V gene are SGHAT and FQNNGV. This CDR3 spans 14 amino acids. Here the CDR3 reads CASSFSGRYYEQYF. The CDR3 DNA sequence: TGTGCCAGCAGCTTTAGCGGGAGGTACTACGAGCAGTACTTC.